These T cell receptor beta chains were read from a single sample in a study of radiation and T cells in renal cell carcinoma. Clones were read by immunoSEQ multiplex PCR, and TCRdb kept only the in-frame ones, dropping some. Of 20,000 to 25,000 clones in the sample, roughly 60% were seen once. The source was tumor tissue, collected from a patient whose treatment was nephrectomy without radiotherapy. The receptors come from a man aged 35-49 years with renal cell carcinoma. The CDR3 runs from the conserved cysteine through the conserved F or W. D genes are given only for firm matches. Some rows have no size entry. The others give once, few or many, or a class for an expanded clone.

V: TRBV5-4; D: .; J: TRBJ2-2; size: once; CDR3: CASSFQGGVLGELFF; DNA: TGTGCCAGCAGCTTTCAGGGGGGCGTTCTCGGGGAGCTGTTTTTT
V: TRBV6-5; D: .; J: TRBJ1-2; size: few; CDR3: CASSYSKTGAGGYTF; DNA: TGTGCCAGCAGTTACTCGAAGACGGGGGCTGGAGGCTACACCTTC
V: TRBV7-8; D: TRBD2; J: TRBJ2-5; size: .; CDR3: CASTRAGMGETQYF; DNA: TGTGCCAGCACCCGAGCGGGAATGGGGGAGACCCAGTACTTC
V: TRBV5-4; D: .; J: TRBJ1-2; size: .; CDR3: CASRSRGANYGYTF; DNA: TGTGCCAGCAGATCACGCGGGGCAAACTATGGCTACACCTTC
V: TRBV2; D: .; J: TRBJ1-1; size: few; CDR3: CASSGAGRGEAFF; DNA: TGTGCCAGCAGTGGCGCAGGGCGGGGTGAAGCTTTCTTT
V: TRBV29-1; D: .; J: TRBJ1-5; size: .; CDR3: CSVATDSNQPQHF; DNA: TGCAGCGTCGCGACAGATAGCAATCAGCCCCAGCATTTT
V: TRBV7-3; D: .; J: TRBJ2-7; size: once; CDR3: CASSLLSGGSYEQYF; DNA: TGTGCCAGCAGCTTATTAAGTGGGGGAAGCTACGAGCAGTACTTC
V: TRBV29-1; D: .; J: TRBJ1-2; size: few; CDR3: CSVEDLGDGYTF; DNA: TGCAGCGTTGAAGATCTTGGGGATGGCTACACCTTC
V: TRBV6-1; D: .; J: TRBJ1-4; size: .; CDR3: CASVGITTTNEKLFF; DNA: TGTGCCAGTGTGGGTATTACTACAACTAATGAAAAACTGTTTTTT
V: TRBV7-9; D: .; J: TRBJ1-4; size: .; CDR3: CASSLARQANEKLFF; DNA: TGTGCCAGCAGCCTCGCTAGACAAGCTAATGAAAAACTGTTTTTT
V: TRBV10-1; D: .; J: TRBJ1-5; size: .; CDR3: CASSPTGNQPQHF; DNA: TGCGCCAGCAGTCCTACCGGTAATCAGCCCCAGCATTTT
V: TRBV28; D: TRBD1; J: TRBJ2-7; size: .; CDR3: CASSPVWTGAYEQYF; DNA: TGTGCCAGCAGTCCCGTGTGGACAGGAGCCTACGAGCAGTACTTC
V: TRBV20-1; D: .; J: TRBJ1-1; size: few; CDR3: CSANRHEAFF; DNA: TGCAGTGCTAACAGACATGAAGCTTTCTTT
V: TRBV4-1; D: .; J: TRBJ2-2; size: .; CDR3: CASSQAYRGSNTGELFF; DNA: TGCGCCAGCAGCCAAGCTTACCGGGGATCGAACACCGGGGAGCTGTTTTTT
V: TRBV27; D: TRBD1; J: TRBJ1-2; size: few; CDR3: CASSPGQAQEGWGYTF; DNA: TGTGCCAGCAGTCCAGGACAGGCCCAGGAGGGTTGGGGCTACACCTTC
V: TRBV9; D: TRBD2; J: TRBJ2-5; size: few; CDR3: CASSRLAVQETQYF; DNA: TGTGCCAGCAGCCGACTAGCGGTACAAGAGACCCAGTACTTC
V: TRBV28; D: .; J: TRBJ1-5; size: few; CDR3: CASRGSNQPQHF; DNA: TGTGCCAGCAGAGGCAGCAATCAGCCCCAGCATTTT
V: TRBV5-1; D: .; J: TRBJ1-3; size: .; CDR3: CASSLGHGENTIYF; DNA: TGCGCCAGCAGCTTGGGACATGGGGAAAACACCATATATTTT
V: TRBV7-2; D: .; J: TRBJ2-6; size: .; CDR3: CASSFLRGAGANVLTF; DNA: TGTGCCAGCAGCTTCCTGAGGGGGGCTGGGGCCAACGTCCTGACTTTC
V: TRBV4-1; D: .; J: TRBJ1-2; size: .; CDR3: CASSQEMGRNYGYTF; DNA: TGCGCCAGCAGCCAAGAAATGGGACGGAACTATGGCTACACCTTC
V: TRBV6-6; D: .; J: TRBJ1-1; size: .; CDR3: CASSPGLNTEAFF; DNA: TGTGCCAGCAGCCCCGGACTGAACACTGAAGCTTTCTTT
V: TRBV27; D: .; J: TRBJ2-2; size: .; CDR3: CASSLYGLWRRGDTGELFF; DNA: TGTGCCAGCAGTTTATACGGTCTTTGGCGGAGGGGAGACACCGGGGAGCTGTTTTTT
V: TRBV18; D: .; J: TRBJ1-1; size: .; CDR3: CASSPLRGVEAFF; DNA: TGTGCCAGCTCACCTCTCAGGGGTGTTGAAGCTTTCTTT
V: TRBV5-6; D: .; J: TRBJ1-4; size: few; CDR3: CASSLVQDEKLFF; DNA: TGTGCCAGCAGCTTGGTTCAGGATGAAAAACTGTTTTTT
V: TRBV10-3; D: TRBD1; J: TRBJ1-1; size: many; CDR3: CATDSGQGKTEAFF; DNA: TGTGCCACGGACTCGGGACAGGGGAAGACTGAAGCTTTCTTT
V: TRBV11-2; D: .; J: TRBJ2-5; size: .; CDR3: CASSSYPVVVGARQETQYF; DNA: TGTGCCAGCAGCTCATATCCGGTAGTAGTAGGGGCCCGACAAGAGACCCAGTACTTC
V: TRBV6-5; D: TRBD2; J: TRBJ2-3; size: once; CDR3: CASRHSGGETQYF; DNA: TGTGCCAGCAGGCACAGCGGGGGGGAAACGCAGTATTTT
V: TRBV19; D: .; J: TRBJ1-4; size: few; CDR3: CASTKRRGAANEKLFF; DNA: TGTGCCAGTACAAAGAGAAGGGGTGCGGCTAATGAAAAACTGTTTTTT
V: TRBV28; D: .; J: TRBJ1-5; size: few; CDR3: CASTWEGGNQPQHF; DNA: TGTGCCAGCACTTGGGAAGGGGGCAATCAGCCCCAGCATTTT
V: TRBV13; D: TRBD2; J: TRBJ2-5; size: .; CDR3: CASRPGTSETQYF; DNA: TGTGCCAGCAGACCCGGGACTAGCGAGACCCAGTACTTC
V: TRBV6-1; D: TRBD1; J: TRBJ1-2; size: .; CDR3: CASGQGTGGYTF; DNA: TGTGCCAGTGGACAGGGAACAGGTGGCTACACCTTC
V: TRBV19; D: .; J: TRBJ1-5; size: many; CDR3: CASSIGGHQPQHF; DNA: TGTGCCAGTAGTATCGGGGGACATCAGCCCCAGCATTTT
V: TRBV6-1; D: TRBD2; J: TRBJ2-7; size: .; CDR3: CASSERGAGGSREQYF; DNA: TGTGCCAGCAGTGAACGCGGAGCGGGAGGCAGTAGAGAGCAGTACTTC
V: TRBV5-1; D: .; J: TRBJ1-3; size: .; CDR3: CASSLVGSSGNTIYF; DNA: TGCGCCAGCAGCTTGGTCGGGAGCTCTGGAAACACCATATATTTT
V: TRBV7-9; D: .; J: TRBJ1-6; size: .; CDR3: CASSLAGGWNSPLHF; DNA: TGTGCCAGCAGCTTGGCCGGGGGCTGGAATTCACCCCTCCACTTT
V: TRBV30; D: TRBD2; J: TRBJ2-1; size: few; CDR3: CAWSVFGTSGRNEQFF; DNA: TGTGCCTGGAGTGTTTTTGGGACTAGCGGGAGGAATGAGCAGTTCTTC
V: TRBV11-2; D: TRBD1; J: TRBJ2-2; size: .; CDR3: CASSLVTGTGAGELFF; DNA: TGTGCCAGCAGCTTAGTTACAGGGACAGGCGCCGGGGAGCTGTTTTTT
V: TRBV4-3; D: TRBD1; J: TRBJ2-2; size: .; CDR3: CASSLRTGRELFF; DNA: TGCGCCAGCAGCCTTCGGACAGGCCGGGAGCTGTTTTTT
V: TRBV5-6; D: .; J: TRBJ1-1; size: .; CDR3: CASSLKGGGYTEAFF; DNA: TGTGCCAGCAGCTTGAAAGGGGGAGGGTACACTGAAGCTTTCTTT
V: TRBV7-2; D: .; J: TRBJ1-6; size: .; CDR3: CASSLGGRDGHSPLHF; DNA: TGTGCCAGCAGCTTAGGGGGGAGGGATGGTCATTCACCCCTCCACTTT
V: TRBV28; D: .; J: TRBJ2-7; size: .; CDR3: CASSSPGFYEQYF; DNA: TGTGCCAGCAGTTCCCCAGGGTTCTACGAGCAGTACTTC
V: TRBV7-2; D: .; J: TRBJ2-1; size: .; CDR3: CASSPPGDFYNEQFF; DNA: TGTGCCAGCAGCCCTCCGGGGGATTTTTACAATGAGCAGTTCTTC
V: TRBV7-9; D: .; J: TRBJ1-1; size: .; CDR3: CASSWGAGNTEAFF; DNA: TGTGCCAGCAGCTGGGGGGCCGGGAACACTGAAGCTTTCTTT
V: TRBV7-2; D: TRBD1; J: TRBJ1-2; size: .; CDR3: CASSRQGSTSYTF; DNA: TGTGCCAGCAGCAGACAGGGCTCGACTAGCTACACCTTC
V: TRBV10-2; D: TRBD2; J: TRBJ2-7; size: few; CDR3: CASSAGGYEQYF; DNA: TGCGCCAGCAGTGCGGGGGGCTACGAGCAGTACTTC
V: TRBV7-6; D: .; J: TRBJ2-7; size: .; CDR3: CASSRWGREQYF; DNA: TGTGCCAGCAGCCGGTGGGGCCGCGAGCAGTACTTC
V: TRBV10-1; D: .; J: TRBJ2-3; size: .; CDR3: CASSEGGITDTQYF; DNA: TGCGCCAGCAGTGAGGGAGGTATCACAGATACGCAGTATTTT
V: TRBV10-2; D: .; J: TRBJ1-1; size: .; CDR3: CASSEWGAGQRNTEAFF; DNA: TGCGCCAGCAGTGAGTGGGGGGCCGGACAGAGGAACACTGAAGCTTTCTTT
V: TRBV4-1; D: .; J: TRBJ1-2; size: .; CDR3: CASSLPAGQGYGYTF; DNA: TGCGCCAGCAGCCTTCCGGCGGGGCAGGGCTATGGCTACACCTTC
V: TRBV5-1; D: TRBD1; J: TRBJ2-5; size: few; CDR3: CASSDRSARQGETQYF; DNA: TGCGCCAGCAGCGATCGCTCGGCCAGACAGGGAGAGACCCAGTACTTC
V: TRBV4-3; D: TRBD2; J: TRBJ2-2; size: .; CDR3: CASSQDQLAEAGELFF; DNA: TGCGCCAGCAGCCAAGATCAACTAGCGGAGGCCGGGGAGCTGTTTTTT
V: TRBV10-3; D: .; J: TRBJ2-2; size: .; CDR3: CAITAANTGELFF; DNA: TGTGCCATCACCGCGGCGAACACCGGGGAGCTGTTTTTT
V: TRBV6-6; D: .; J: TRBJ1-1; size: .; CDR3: CASSYQGLSTEAFF; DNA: TGTGCCAGCAGTTACCAGGGTTTGAGCACTGAAGCTTTCTTT
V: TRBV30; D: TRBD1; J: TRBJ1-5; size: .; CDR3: CAWSLPGQGDQPQHF; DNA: TGTGCCTGGAGCCTACCGGGACAGGGAGATCAGCCCCAGCATTTT
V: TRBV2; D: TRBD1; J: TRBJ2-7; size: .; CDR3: CASSAGTGAYEQYF; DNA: TGTGCCAGCAGTGCCGGGACAGGAGCCTACGAGCAGTACTTC